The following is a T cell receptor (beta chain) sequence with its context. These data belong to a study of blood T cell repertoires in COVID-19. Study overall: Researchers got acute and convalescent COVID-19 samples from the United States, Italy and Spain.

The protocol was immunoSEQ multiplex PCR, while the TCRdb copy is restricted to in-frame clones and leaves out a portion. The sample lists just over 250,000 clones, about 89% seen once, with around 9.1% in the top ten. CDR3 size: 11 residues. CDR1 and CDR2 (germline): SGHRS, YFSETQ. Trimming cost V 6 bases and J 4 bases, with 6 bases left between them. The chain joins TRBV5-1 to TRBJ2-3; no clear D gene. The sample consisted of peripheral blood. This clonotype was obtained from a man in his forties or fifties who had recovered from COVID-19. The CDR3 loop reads CASTSADTQYF. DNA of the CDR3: TGCGCCAGCACCTCGGCAGATACGCAGTATTTT. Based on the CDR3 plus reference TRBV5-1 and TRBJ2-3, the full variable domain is KAGVTQTPRYLIKTRGQQVTLSCSPISGHRSVSWYQQTPGQGLQFLFEYFSETQRNKGNFPGRFSGRQFSNSRSEMNVSTLELGDSALYLCASTSADTQYFGPGTRLTVL.